These 19 T cell receptor beta chains came from one sample sequenced in a study of T cells in women clearing cervical HPV infection. Repertoires were generated with immunoSEQ multiplex PCR, while TCRdb's copy carries only in-frame clones and drops some. This sample's table reports 25,000 to 35,000 clones. Sequencing was performed on blood buffy coat. The receptors were gathered from a woman between 18 and 70 years old with a cervical HPV16 infection that either progressed to CIN3+ or cleared (not recorded which).

In the case of this clone: The CDR3 is cut off 3 residues early in the read; its end comes from the germline J gene. The chain combines TRBV18 with TRBJ1-1; D is unresolved. The germline V gene has CDR1 KGHSH and CDR2 LQKENI. Trimming pared 5 bases from V and 3 bases from J, leaving 13 bases between. The CDR3 spans 14 residues. The CDR3 loop is CASSSEVGDTEAFF. The CDR3 DNA, read in part, is TGTGCCAGCTCATCAGAAGTCGGGGACACTGAA.

On this clone: The read finishes 3 residues shy of the CDR3 end, and the germline J gene is used to complete it. The V call is TRBV6-4, the J call TRBJ2-2; D is unresolved. The CDR3 is 13 amino acids. Germline V CDR1 and CDR2: MRHNA, SNTAGT. Trimming shortened V by 2 bases and J by 3 bases, and 4 bases separated the two germline ends. The part of the CDR3 DNA that was read is TGTGCCAGCAGTGACAGGGACACCGGGGAG. It codes for CASSDRDTGE. The full CDR3 protein is CASSDRDTGELFF.

Remarks on this clone: The CDR3 end falls 3 residues outside the read, so it is completed with the germline J gene. J is TRBJ2-2 and V is TRBV6-2 or TRBV6-3; no clear D gene. The CDR3 is 13 amino acids. Germline CDR1 reads MNHEY; CDR2 reads SVGEGT. V shed 6 bases and J shed 4 bases, with 9 bases lying between them. The CDR3 loop is CASRSRGTGELFF. The sequenced part of the CDR3 DNA is TGTGCCAGCAGGTCCAGAGGCACCGGGGAG.

The CDR3 loop reads CSASPQVRTDTQYF. Partial CDR3 DNA: TGCAGTGCTAGCCCCCAGGTCCGCACAGATACC. V gene TRBV20-1 combines with J gene TRBJ2-5; D call uncertain. The sequence runs out 3 residues before the end of the CDR3; the remainder is reconstructed from the germline J gene. CDR1 and CDR2 from the germline V gene are DFQATT and SNEGSKA (reference sequence). The length of the CDR3 is 14 residues.

Details on this clone: The read terminates 3 residues before the CDR3 end, so the remaining end is supplied by the germline J gene. The V gene is TRBV6-1, the J gene TRBJ1-5; D remains unclear. CDR1 MNHNS and CDR2 SASEGT come from the germline V gene. There are 14 residues in the CDR3. Trimming left V 3 bases short and J 3 bases short, with 9 bases between. The part of the CDR3 DNA that was read is TGTGCCAGCAGTGACTATGTTTACAATCAGCCC. This gives the protein CASSDYVYNQP. The CDR3 as a whole reads CASSDYVYNQPQHF.

Regarding this clone: The read ends 3 residues shy of where the CDR3 ends; the end is completed using the germline J gene. The gene calls are TRBV7-2 and TRBJ1-4; 7 bases are shared with TRBD1. This CDR3 is 15 amino acids long. V lost 2 bases and J lost 7; bases outside the gene matches: 7. In germline, CDR1 is SGHTA, CDR2 FQGNSA. The DNA read from the CDR3 is TGTGCCAGCAGCTTACCGGGCAGGGGGGTTGAAAAA. This encodes CASSLPGRGVEK. The whole CDR3 protein is CASSLPGRGVEKLFF.

Concerning this clone: The read ends 3 residues shy of where the CDR3 ends; the end is completed using the germline J gene. The same CDR3 also results from other DNA sequences found in this sample. The V gene is TRBV19, the J gene TRBJ1-3; TRBD1 matches at 7 bases. Germline loops: CDR1 LNHDA, CDR2 SQIVND (reference sequence). Trimming took 6 bases from V and 0 from J; bases not matched to a gene: 5. The CDR3 length is 15 residues. CDR3 bases read: TGTGCCAGTAGCCCTGGGACAGCCTCTGGAAACACC. Translating gives CASSPGTASGNT. The full CDR3 protein is CASSPGTASGNTIYF.

The DNA read from the CDR3 is TGTGCCAGCAGTCCCCCGGGACTAGCGGAAGACAATGAG. Its protein is CASSPPGLAEDNE. The entire CDR3 reads CASSPPGLAEDNEQFF. The chain links TRBV2 to TRBJ2-1; 11 bases agree with TRBD2. The sequence runs out 3 residues before the end of the CDR3; the remainder is reconstructed from the germline J gene. V shed 5 bases and J 5 bases; nucleotides not matched to a gene: 8. Germline V gives CDR1 SNHLY, CDR2 FYNNEI. This CDR3 comprises 16 residues.

Notes on this clone: Coverage ceases 3 residues before the CDR3 finishes, and the germline J gene fills in the end. The chain uses TRBV5-1 and TRBJ1-2, with a possible D match to TRBD1 (6 bases). The CDR3 has 15 residues. Germline V gene lookup returns CDR1 SGHRS and CDR2 YFSETQ. The CDR3 sequence is CASSFAGQLSGGYTF. The CDR3 DNA, read in part, is TGCGCCAGCAGCTTCGCGGGACAACTCTCTGGGGGC.

Note on this clone: Read data end 3 residues before the CDR3 end; the end is taken from the germline J gene. This chain joins TRBV5-1 and TRBJ2-1; 16 positions agree with TRBD2. CDR1 and CDR2 (germline): SGHRS, YFSETQ. This CDR3 is built from 17 residues. Trimming removed 4 bases from V and 9 bases from J; junction bases left unmatched: 10. Incomplete CDR3 DNA: TGCGCCAGCAGCCCTGGGACTAGCGGGAGGGCCTCTGGTGAG. Amino acid sequence: CASSPGTSGRASGE. The complete CDR3 sequence is CASSPGTSGRASGEQFF.

This clone is called medium-sized based on its frequency. The CDR3 end is not reached by the read, which stops 3 residues before it; the germline J gene fills it in. J is TRBJ1-2 and V is TRBV20-1; D might be TRBD1 (5 bases). This CDR3 has 11 residues. Germline CDR1 and CDR2: DFQATT and SNEGSKA (reference sequence). The part of the CDR3 DNA that was read is TGCAGTGCTCAAGGGGTTGGGGGC. Its protein product is CSAQGVGG. The complete CDR3 protein is CSAQGVGGYTF.

On this clone: The read ends 3 residues shy of where the CDR3 ends; the end is completed using the germline J gene. This chain uses TRBV2 with TRBJ1-6; TRBD1 is a possible D gene (5 bases). V was pared by 5 bases and J by 10 bases, with 18 bases between. This CDR3 is built from 15 residues. The germline gives CDR1 SNHLY, CDR2 FYNNEI. CDR3 bases read: TGTGCCAGCAGTTACGACAGAGGGCTAGGGTCACCC. This encodes CASSYDRGLGSP. In full, the CDR3 reads CASSYDRGLGSPLHF.

Turning to this clone: The CDR3 is cut off 3 residues early in the read; its end comes from the germline J gene. This chain joins TRBV20-1 and TRBJ1-2, with 11 nucleotides matching TRBD1. This CDR3 has 14 amino acids. The trim removed 4 bases at V and 7 bases at J, leaving 8 bases unmatched. Germline V CDR1 and CDR2: DFQATT, SNEGSKA (reference sequence). The CDR3 DNA, read in part, is TGCAGTGCTATCCCGGGACAGGGGGTTCTTGGC. Residues: CSAIPGQGVLG. The full CDR3 is CSAIPGQGVLGYTF.

With regard to this clone: The read gets to within 3 residues of the CDR3 end, and the germline J gene fills in the rest. The chain joins TRBV7-3 to TRBJ2-2; possibly TRBD1 for D (5 bases). The length of the CDR3 is 13 residues. Per germline, CDR1 SGHTA and CDR2 FQGTGA. V was trimmed by 2 bases and J by 4 bases, leaving 5 bases between them. This CDR3 reads CASSLQGTGELFF. CDR3 DNA, as far as it was read: TGTGCCAGCAGCTTACAGGGCACCGGGGAG. Based on the CDR3 plus reference TRBV7-3 and TRBJ2-2, the full variable domain is GAGVSQTPSNKVTEKGKYVELRCDPISGHTALYWYRQSLGQGPEFLIYFQGTGAADDSGLPNDRFFAVRPEGSVSTLKIQRTERGDSAVYLCASSLQGTGELFFGEGSRLTVL.

Of note for this clone: The read is 3 residues too short to cover the CDR3 end, so that end is filled in from the germline J gene. The chain employs TRBV19 and TRBJ2-4; TRBD2 matches 7 bases. The CDR3 has 16 amino acids. In germline, CDR1 is LNHDA, CDR2 SQIVND (reference sequence). CDR3 DNA, as far as it was read: TGTGCCAGTAGTGGAACATTGAAGCGCGGGGACTATGGT. Residues: CASSGTLKRGDYG. The entire CDR3 reads CASSGTLKRGDYGQYF.

To note about this clone: The read falls 3 residues short of the CDR3 end, and the missing part is taken from the germline J gene. V is TRBV6-2 or TRBV6-3 and J is TRBJ1-6, with 8 bases lining up with TRBD1. CDR1 and CDR2 from the germline V gene are MNHEY and SVGEGT. The CDR3 is 14 amino acids. Trimming removed 8 bases from V and 6 bases from J; junction bases left unmatched: 6. Incomplete CDR3 DNA: TGTGCCAGCGCACTGACAGGGGCTAATTCACCC. It codes for CASALTGANSP. The CDR3 as a whole reads CASALTGANSPLHF.

As for this clone: The read terminates 3 residues before the CDR3 end, so the remaining end is supplied by the germline J gene. V is TRBV5-6 and J is TRBJ1-4; D is perhaps TRBD1 (5 bases). The CDR3 is 14 residues long. Germline CDR1 is SGHDT and CDR2 is YYEEEE. The CDR3 reads CASSLRQSNSPLFF. Incomplete CDR3 DNA: TGTGCCAGCAGCCTCCGACAGAGTAATTCACCA. Filled out from reference TRBV5-6 and TRBJ1-4, the complete variable domain reads DAGVTQSPTHLIKTRGQQVTLRCSPKSGHDTVSWYQQALGQGPQFIFQYYEEEERQRGNFPDRFSGHQFPNYSSELNVNALLLGDSALYLCASSLRQSNSPLFFGSGTQLSVL.

To note about this clone: The sequenced fragment ends 3 residues before the CDR3 boundary, so the rest is inferred from the germline J gene. The V and J genes are TRBV20-1 and TRBJ2-7; TRBD1 aligns across 7 bases. The trim removed 0 bases at V and 2 bases at J, leaving 10 bases unmatched. Germline V lookup: CDR1 DFQATT, CDR2 SNEGSKA (reference sequence). The CDR3 sequence is 16 residues long. The DNA read from the CDR3 is TGCAGTGCTAGAGAGCCGCTGAGGGGGCCTCCCTACGAG. It specifies CSAREPLRGPPYE. In full, the CDR3 reads CSAREPLRGPPYEQYF.

Turning to this clone: Read data end 3 residues before the CDR3 end; the end is taken from the germline J gene. This rearrangement joins TRBV5-6 to TRBJ1-2, with D perhaps TRBD1 (5 bases). Per the germline V gene, CDR1 is SGHDT and CDR2 is YYEEEE. V gave up 4 bases and J gave up 5 bases, with 9 bases separating them. The CDR3 contains 12 residues. The DNA read from the CDR3 is TGTGCCAGCAGCGGGGCAAGGTATGGC. Amino acid sequence: CASSGARYG. The whole CDR3 protein is CASSGARYGYTF. The entire variable domain, with the rest obtained from reference TRBV5-6 and TRBJ1-2, is as follows: DAGVTQSPTHLIKTRGQQVTLRCSPKSGHDTVSWYQQALGQGPQFIFQYYEEEERQRGNFPDRFSGHQFPNYSSELNVNALLLGDSALYLCASSGARYGYTFGSGTRLTVV.